Following are 10 T cell receptor beta chains from one sample sequenced in a study of cytomegalovirus exposure and HLA in healthy donors. Researchers ran the PCR with 60 Vbeta and 13 Jbeta primers. Sequencing used immunoSEQ multiplex PCR; TCRdb keeps in-frame clones, though not all of them. The sample has about 130,000 clones, 81% seen once. Sequenced input: PBMCs. The receptor source for this set is a woman between 40 and 50 years old in good health and CMV-seropositive.

This clone turned up a few times. The chain carries TRBV7-6 and TRBJ2-3, with D perhaps TRBD1 (6 bases). This CDR3 comprises 14 residues. V was clipped by 1 base and J by 5 bases, with 10 bases between them. Germline CDR1 is SGHVS and CDR2 is FNYEAQ. The CDR3 loop is CASSLDVGGDTQYF. In DNA, the CDR3 is TGTGCCAGCAGCTTAGATGTAGGGGGAGATACGCAGTATTTT.

This chain uses TRBV5-1 with TRBJ1-1, with TRBD1 matching 7 bases. Germline CDR1 and CDR2: SGHRS and YFSETQ. The CDR3 has 14 amino acids. Germline trimming cut 5 bases from V and 6 bases from J; bases unmatched to any gene: 10. For the CDR3, the DNA is TGCGCCAGCAGTCCCGACAGGGACCTTTCTGAAGCTTTCTTT. Translation gives CASSPDRDLSEAFF. Together with reference TRBV5-1 and TRBJ1-1, the CDR3 gives the full variable domain: KAGVTQTPRYLIKTRGQQVTLSCSPISGHRSVSWYQQTPGQGLQFLFEYFSETQRNKGNFPGRFSGRQFSNSRSEMNVSTLELGDSALYLCASSPDRDLSEAFFGQGTRLTVV.

The V call is TRBV11-2, the J call TRBJ2-2; perhaps TRBD1 as D (5 bases). The CDR3 is 15 amino acids. V gave up 3 bases and J gave up 4 bases, with 12 bases separating them. In germline, CDR1 is SGHAT, CDR2 FQNNGV. In DNA form, the CDR3 reads TGTGCCAGCAGCTTTCAGGGATATCCCACCGGGGAGCTGTTTTTT. This codes for CASSFQGYPTGELFF.

The V call is TRBV11-1, the J call TRBJ2-7; possible D gene TRBD1, 5 bases. The CDR3 extends over 13 amino acids. Germline V gene data show CDR1 as SGHAT and CDR2 as FQDESV (reference sequence). Trimming pared 2 bases from V and 5 bases from J, leaving 10 bases between. Written as DNA, the CDR3 is TGTGCCAGCAGCTTATTAAGCAGGGACGAGCAGTACTTC. Its translation: CASSLLSRDEQYF.

V usage is TRBV25-1 and J usage is TRBJ2-3, with D tentatively TRBD1 (5 bases). The CDR3 is 16 residues long. The germline V gene encodes CDR1 MGHDK and CDR2 SYGVNS. Trimming pared 1 base from V and 1 base from J, leaving 12 bases between. CDR3 residues: CASSEWGREGTDTQYF. Here the CDR3 DNA reads TGTGCCAGCAGTGAATGGGGCAGGGAAGGCACAGATACGCAGTATTTT.

Only one count was recorded for this clone. The rearrangement links TRBV5-4 to TRBJ2-1; D remains unclear. The CDR3 has 14 residues. V dropped 0 bases and J dropped 6 bases, with 10 bases sitting between them. Germline V gene sequence: CDR1 SGHNT, CDR2 YYREEE (reference sequence). The CDR3 loop is CASSLVRSANEQFF. The CDR3 DNA reads TGTGCCAGCAGCTTGGTTAGAAGCGCCAATGAGCAGTTCTTC. Full variable domain (missing parts from reference TRBV5-4 and TRBJ2-1): ETGVTQSPTHLIKTRGQQVTLRCSSQSGHNTVSWYQQALGQGPQFIFQYYREEENGRGNFPPRFSGLQFPNYSSELNVNALELDDSALYLCASSLVRSANEQFFGPGTRLTVL.

The gene calls are TRBV7-3 and TRBJ2-3; TRBD2 agrees at 8 bases. Germline-derived CDR1 and CDR2 are SGHTA and FQGTGA. The length of the CDR3 is 15 residues. The V segment lost 6 bases and the J segment 4 bases; nucleotides outside the gene matches: 9. The CDR3 loop is CASRRGGGLADTQYF. CDR3 nucleotide sequence: TGTGCCAGCAGACGGGGGGGCGGTTTAGCAGATACGCAGTATTTT.

The CDR3 nucleotides are TGTGCCAGCAGCAAGGGGCCAACCTACGAGCAGTACTTC. This gives the protein CASSKGPTYEQYF. The chain joins TRBV11-3 to TRBJ2-7, with D tentatively TRBD1 (5 bases). V was shortened by 5 bases and J by 2 bases, with 10 bases between the two germline ends. This CDR3 is built from 13 residues. Germline values: CDR1 SGHNT, CDR2 YENEEA.

This clone was observed once. This rearrangement joins TRBV7-9 to TRBJ2-2, with 7 bases fitting TRBD1. Germline values: CDR1 SEHNR, CDR2 FQNEAQ (reference sequence). This CDR3 is 14 amino acids long. The junction had 5 bases not matched to a gene; V was cut back by 5 bases and J by 5 bases. CDR3: CASSLGGLTGELFF. CDR3 coding DNA: TGTGCCAGCAGCCTAGGGGGCTTGACCGGGGAGCTGTTTTTT.

The chain employs TRBV7-6 and TRBJ1-3, with D possibly matching TRBD1 (6 bases). CDR1 SGHVS and CDR2 FNYEAQ come from the germline V gene. Deletions cut 6 bases from V and 7 bases from J, with 16 bases between. The CDR3 spans 14 residues. The CDR3: CASSPTGSDNTIYF. For the CDR3, the DNA is TGTGCCAGCAGTCCTACAGGGAGCGACAACACCATATATTTT.